This TCR gamma chain was identified in a study of gamma delta lymphoproliferative disorders and STAT genes. Study at large: The LymphoTrack Dx TCRG Assay amplified gamma chains from at least 50 ng of genomic DNA. The EuroClonality-NGS protocol was used to prepare delta libraries.

Broader study findings: Patient gamma repertoires clustered apart from healthy controls; delta did not. Low-frequency NGS calls may be less specific; leukemic clone sharing needs confirmation.

There are 16 residues in the CDR3. Germline V gene data show CDR1 as EGSTGY and CDR2 as YDSYTSSV. The V segment lost 6 bases and the J segment 1 base; nucleotides outside the gene matches: 15. Sequencing used genomic DNA taken from PBMCs of patients and controls. TCRdb applied CATT to the multiplex PCR reads for clone calling. The sample has 4,500 to 5,000 gamma-chain clones, about 7.7% seen once. In this sample, this clone turned up many times. Antigen specificity is unknown. The chain uses TRGV4 and TRGJ1 or TRGJ2. No J gene is reported in TCRdb; it was inferred here by comparing the DNA with germline. The clonotype originates from a human donor in good health. The sample taken for sequencing was blood. CDR3 sequence (DNA): TGTGCCACCTGGCCAATTAAGGAGAATAATTATTATAAGAAACTCTTT. It yields the protein CATWPIKENNYYKKLF.